This T cell receptor (beta chain) was sequenced for a study of T-cell reconstitution after alpha-beta-depleted transplantation in children (dated by TCRdb to the mid-2010s). About the full investigation: Using TCR repertoire profiling, the study followed T-cell immune reconstitution in a quantitative way in children after TCRalphabeta/CD19-depleted allogeneic hematopoietic cell transplantation.

This clonotype was counted between two and nine times. No cognate antigen has been identified for it. No quality values exist for individual bases; no much larger clone is one base distant. The library came from PCR. The sequencer listed for this sample is Illumina HiSeq 2500. Molecular barcoding was employed in the preparation of TCR libraries, with unique molecular identifiers being used to normalize TCRbeta repertoire quantification. In TCRdb, the public reads were trimmed at Q25 with fastp and aligned with MiXCR, with productive beta chains retained. Each entry is one CDR3 protein sequence, shown with its most common DNA and genes. The sample includes about 420,000 distinct CDR3 sequences, with approximately 10% observed a single time. About 5% of the sample belongs to the ten largest clones. The specimen was PBMCs from the stem cell graft donor, collected from the stem cell graft. This receptor was identified in a human donor who donated a stem cell graft to a child with acute myeloid leukemia.

The CDR3 region reads CSATTSGRPDTQYF. The base sequence is TGCAGTGCTACCACTAGCGGGAGGCCAGATACGCAGTATTTT. This receptor chain uses TRBV20-1 and TRBJ2-3; 12 bases in the middle match TRBD2. The V end gives up 4 bases and the J end 4 bases, leaving 3 bases in the junction not matched to a gene. From cysteine to phenylalanine, the CDR3 is 14 amino acids long. Only the CDR3 part of the read is kept: 42 bases, read in frame from the first base. CDR1 and CDR2 were assigned from the germline V gene (reference sequence) as DFQATT and SNEGSKA.